This T cell receptor (beta chain) is drawn from a study of T cells after yellow fever vaccination. Broader study findings: A weaker but faster secondary response was observed, peaking on day 5 versus 15. At 95% to 96% for CD4 and approximately 88% for CD8, most primary-vaccination clones showed up again after the booster.

A process of 5'RACE template switching, which added a universal primer site and UMIs, was used to make TCR cDNA. TCRdb itself ran the 5' RACE reads through MiXCR, one entry per CDR3 protein. Of some 550,000 distinct CDR3 sequences in the sample, 15% to 20% were seen once. This clonotype occurred a few times. What it recognizes is unknown. This CDR3 comprises 16 residues. CDR1 and CDR2 (germline): MNHNS, SASEGT. V was clipped by 3 bases and J by 4 bases; unmatched bases: 10. The J gene is TRBJ2-7, the V gene TRBV6-1, with 9 bases matching TRBD1. The input for sequencing was PBMCs, taken 15 days after the yellow fever booster vaccination. This receptor was obtained from a man aged 25 to 40 who received the YFV17D yellow fever vaccine. DNA for the CDR3: TGTGCCAGCAGTGACCCACGGACAGGGGAAACTTACGAGCAGTACTTC. Residues: CASSDPRTGETYEQYF.